The T cell receptor (beta chain) under discussion was sequenced for a study of graft-versus-host responses after intestinal transplantation. About the study: Recipients underwent multivisceral, liver-intestinal, or isolated intestinal transplants. Study outcomes and limitations: Some patients had graft-donor T cell macrochimerism, and their allografts showed high graft-versus-host to host-versus-graft clonal ratios.

Germline V gene data show CDR1 as MGHRA and CDR2 as YSYEKL. After removal of 0 bases from V and 2 bases from J, the junction contained 2 bases not matched to a gene. The CDR3 contains 17 residues. Profiled with immunoSEQ multiplex PCR; TCRdb holds only in-frame clones, not every one. The table has about 120,000 clones, about 95% seen once; the top ten hold around 3.3%. In regard to this clone: Its antigen is as yet unknown.

This material consisted of unstimulated CD8+ T cells sorted from spleen or lymph node cells, taken before intestinal transplant. The rearrangement links TRBV4-1 to TRBJ2-1; 12 bases agree with TRBD1. This receptor was identified in a human donor who received an intestinal transplant. CDR3 sequence reads: CASSQDWDRGPYNEQFF. The CDR3 DNA sequence: TGCGCCAGCAGCCAAGACTGGGACAGGGGGCCCTACAATGAGCAGTTCTTC.